The 7 T cell receptor beta chains given below trace back to one sample, sequenced in a study of OX40 agonist ivuxolimab in advanced cancers. Generated by immunoSEQ multiplex PCR, the TCRdb table keeps only in-frame clones and is missing some. The sample comprises 50,000 or so clones, approximately 90% of which are singletons, and about 12% rests with the top ten. The source was CD4+ or CD8+ T cells sorted from blood, collected in a trial of the OX40 agonist ivuxolimab. The receptors shown here come from an adult with an advanced solid tumor such as melanoma, head and neck, liver or kidney cancer.

This rearrangement joins TRBV6-5 to TRBJ1-4; tentative D call: TRBD1 (6 bases). Germline CDR1 is MNHEY and CDR2 is SVGAGI. V shed 2 bases and J shed 8 bases, with 12 bases lying between them. CDR3 size: 14 residues. The CDR3 protein is CASSYRGRGEKLFF. The CDR3 DNA reads TGTGCCAGCAGTTACCGAGGCAGGGGAGAAAAACTGTTTTTT.

The chain uses TRBV10-3 and TRBJ2-7, with D tentatively TRBD1 or TRBD2 (5 bases each). The V and J ends lost 0 bases and 7 bases respectively, with 13 bases between them. Germline V gives CDR1 ENHRY, CDR2 SYGVKD. The CDR3 covers 14 residues. The CDR3 protein is CAISESGTAGEQYF. CDR3 in DNA: TGTGCCATCAGTGAGTCGGGGACGGCTGGGGAGCAGTACTTC.

The chain recombines TRBV4-2 with TRBJ2-7; 8 nucleotides align to TRBD1. The CDR3 has 23 amino acids. Per the germline V gene, CDR1 is LGHNA and CDR2 is YNFKEQ. V lost 1 base, J lost 5 bases, and 31 bases stayed unmatched. The CDR3 protein is CASSQAHHIDPGQETSNEHEQYF. DNA of the CDR3: TGTGCCAGCAGCCAAGCCCATCACATCGATCCGGGACAGGAGACTAGTAACGAGCACGAGCAGTACTTC.

The table lists this clone with a count of one. The chain couples TRBV27 to TRBJ2-4; TRBD1 might be the D (6 bases). The V gene lost 3 bases and the J gene lost 2 bases, with 11 bases spanning the gap. The CDR3 extends over 15 amino acids. Germline V lookup: CDR1 MNHEY, CDR2 SMNVEV (reference sequence). CDR3 loop: CASSLMGQTKNIQYF. For the CDR3, the DNA is TGTGCCAGCAGTTTGATGGGACAAACCAAAAACATTCAGTACTTC.

In this sample, this clone turned up once. The chain joins TRBV21-1 to TRBJ1-1; TRBD1 is the table's D call and was not checked against the DNA. TRBV21-1 is a known pseudogene. The CDR3 sequence is 17 residues long. The CDR3 is CEEQEKGQGYWNTEAFF. CDR3 bases: TGTGAGGAGCAAGAAAAGGGACAGGGGTATTGGAACACTGAAGCTTTCTTT.

The chain is built from TRBV18 and TRBJ2-5; TRBD2 is a possible D gene (5 bases). The CDR3 loop spans 14 amino acids. CDR1 is KGHSH, CDR2 LQKENI, per germline. The V end was cut by 2 bases, the J end by 2 bases, with 9 bases between. As DNA, the CDR3 is TGTGCCAGCTCACCAAGGACGGGGCAAGAGACCCAGTACTTC. It yields the protein CASSPRTGQETQYF.

The table lists this clone with a count of one. V usage is TRBV5-1 and J usage is TRBJ1-5; 7 nucleotides align to TRBD1. The ends lost 7 bases at V and 4 bases at J; junction bases unmatched: 11. CDR3 length: 15 amino acids. Germline CDR1 and CDR2: SGHRS and YFSETQ. The DNA for the CDR3 is TGCGCCAGCCGACCCGGAGGGACAGAAAATCAGCCCCAGCATTTT. The encoded protein is CASRPGGTENQPQHF.